The rows below give T cell receptor beta chains drawn from one sample of a study of high-grade serous ovarian cancer treatment subgroups. Sequencing used immunoSEQ multiplex PCR; TCRdb keeps in-frame clones, though not all of them. The sample gives several thousand clones, about 75% of which show up once; roughly 5.7% is in the top ten. The specimen was tumor tissue. These receptors originate from a human patient with high-grade serous ovarian cancer. Each CDR3 is given with its conserved first and last residue. The D gene is left open where the match is weak. The size field is filled for only some rows; it gives once, few, many or a size class.

D gene: .; clone size: few; V gene: TRBV2; J gene: TRBJ1-5; CDR3 DNA: TGTGCCACCAAAGGGGTGGGCAATCAGCCCCAGCATTTT; CDR3 protein: CATKGVGNQPQHF
D gene: .; clone size: .; V gene: TRBV11-1; J gene: TRBJ2-5; CDR3 DNA: TGTGCCAGCAGCTTAAGAGAGACCCAGTACTTC; CDR3 protein: CASSLRETQYF
D gene: .; clone size: .; V gene: TRBV29-1; J gene: TRBJ2-3; CDR3 DNA: TGCAGCGGCCGCCAGTTCGGCACAGATACGCAGTATTTT; CDR3 protein: CSGRQFGTDTQYF
D gene: .; clone size: .; V gene: TRBV5-6; J gene: TRBJ1-6; CDR3 DNA: TGTGCCAGCAGCTTGGCCGGCTCCGGGGCCCTCCACTTT; CDR3 protein: CASSLAGSGALHF
D gene: TRBD1; clone size: .; V gene: TRBV6-1; J gene: TRBJ1-2; CDR3 DNA: TGTGCCAGCAGTCGGGACAGCAACTATGGCTACACCTTC; CDR3 protein: CASSRDSNYGYTF
D gene: TRBD2; clone size: .; V gene: TRBV4-3; J gene: TRBJ2-5; CDR3 DNA: TGCGCCAGCAGCCAAGGCGGGCTAGCGGGACAAGAGACCCAGTACTTC; CDR3 protein: CASSQGGLAGQETQYF
D gene: .; clone size: once; V gene: TRBV2; J gene: TRBJ2-2; CDR3 DNA: TGTGCCAGCAGCACCGGGGAGCTGTTTTTT; CDR3 protein: CASSTGELFF
D gene: .; clone size: .; V gene: TRBV6-6; J gene: TRBJ2-7; CDR3 DNA: TGTGCCAGCAGTTACTCTAGAGACGAGCAGTACTTC; CDR3 protein: CASSYSRDEQYF
D gene: TRBD1; clone size: .; V gene: TRBV7-9; J gene: TRBJ2-5; CDR3 DNA: TGTGCCAGCAGTTTCGGACAGGGACAAGAGACCCAGTACTTC; CDR3 protein: CASSFGQGQETQYF
D gene: TRBD2; clone size: .; V gene: TRBV7-3; J gene: TRBJ2-2; CDR3 DNA: TGTGCCAGCAGCCAAGGACTAGCCGGCGCAACCGGGGAGCTGTTTTTT; CDR3 protein: CASSQGLAGATGELFF
D gene: .; clone size: .; V gene: TRBV29-1; J gene: TRBJ2-1; CDR3 DNA: TGCAGCGTCTCTGGGACTGCGACCTACAATGAGCAGTTCTTC; CDR3 protein: CSVSGTATYNEQFF
D gene: .; clone size: .; V gene: TRBV18; J gene: TRBJ1-3; CDR3 DNA: TGTGCCAGCTCACCACAGGGCTCTGGAAACACCATATATTTT; CDR3 protein: CASSPQGSGNTIYF
D gene: .; clone size: .; V gene: TRBV7-2; J gene: TRBJ2-7; CDR3 DNA: TGTGCCAGCAGCTTAGGGGTTAAGTACGAGCAGTACTTC; CDR3 protein: CASSLGVKYEQYF
D gene: .; clone size: .; V gene: TRBV2; J gene: TRBJ1-2; CDR3 DNA: TGTGCCAGCAACCGGGACACCAGCCGTGCCTATGGCTACACCTTC; CDR3 protein: CASNRDTSRAYGYTF
D gene: .; clone size: few; V gene: TRBV4-3; J gene: TRBJ1-1; CDR3 DNA: TGCGCCAGCAGCCAAGCAGGGAACACTGAAGCTTTCTTT; CDR3 protein: CASSQAGNTEAFF
D gene: TRBD2; clone size: .; V gene: TRBV19; J gene: TRBJ2-7; CDR3 DNA: TGTGCCAGTAGTAATGGGGACTACTTAGGAGAGCAGTACTTC; CDR3 protein: CASSNGDYLGEQYF
D gene: TRBD1; clone size: .; V gene: TRBV28; J gene: TRBJ1-5; CDR3 DNA: TGTGCCAGCAGGGCCGGGACAGGGGATCTTCAGCCCCAGCATTTT; CDR3 protein: CASRAGTGDLQPQHF
D gene: TRBD1; clone size: .; V gene: TRBV6-5; J gene: TRBJ2-7; CDR3 DNA: TGTGCCAGCAGTTACTCGAACAGGGGCGACGAGCAGTACTTC; CDR3 protein: CASSYSNRGDEQYF
D gene: TRBD1; clone size: once; V gene: TRBV4-1; J gene: TRBJ1-6; CDR3 DNA: TGCGCCAGCGCCTTTCAGGGGGAAAGCTCACCCCTCCACTTT; CDR3 protein: CASAFQGESSPLHF
D gene: TRBD2; clone size: .; V gene: TRBV7-2; J gene: TRBJ2-1; CDR3 DNA: TGTGCCAGCAGCCCGGGACTAGCGGGGGGTCGCTACTACAATGAGCAGTTCTTC; CDR3 protein: CASSPGLAGGRYYNEQFF
D gene: .; clone size: .; V gene: TRBV7-3; J gene: TRBJ2-5; CDR3 DNA: TGTGCCAGCAGCTTCGGGGAAGGGGAGACCCAGTACTTC; CDR3 protein: CASSFGEGETQYF
D gene: TRBD1; clone size: .; V gene: TRBV6-5; J gene: TRBJ2-3; CDR3 DNA: TGTGCCAGCAGTTACTCCCAGGGGGTCGTAGTTTTT; CDR3 protein: CASSYSQGVVVF
D gene: .; clone size: .; V gene: TRBV19; J gene: TRBJ1-5; CDR3 DNA: TGTGCCAGTAGTATATGGTATAGACACAATCAGCCCCAGCATTTT; CDR3 protein: CASSIWYRHNQPQHF
D gene: .; clone size: .; V gene: TRBV4-1; J gene: TRBJ2-1; CDR3 DNA: TGCGCCAGCAGCCAAGTTGAGGGCCGCTACAATGAGCAGTTCTTC; CDR3 protein: CASSQVEGRYNEQFF
D gene: .; clone size: .; V gene: TRBV7-9; J gene: TRBJ1-1; CDR3 DNA: TGTGCCAGCAGCTGGAGGGGGATAAATGGAGCTTTCTTT; CDR3 protein: CASSWRGINGAFF
D gene: .; clone size: .; V gene: TRBV9; J gene: TRBJ1-6; CDR3 DNA: TGTGCCAGCAGCGTAATAGGTGCCAATTCACCCCTCCACTTT; CDR3 protein: CASSVIGANSPLHF